This T cell receptor beta chain was identified in a study of blood T cell repertoires in COVID-19. The overall study: Sample material is recorded as cDNA or gDNA derived from T cells, B-cell-depleted T cells, or PBMCs.

The CDR3 is 16 residues long. Per the study methods: Amplification of reference gene primers was used by the study to estimate nucleated cell counts. Data came from immunoSEQ multiplex PCR; TCRdb stores just in-frame clones and leaves some out. From that table come the V and J calls and clone size; the DNA was used to work out D and trimming. There are hundreds of thousands of clones in the sample; about 79% occur only once, and about 10% lies in the top ten. The chain uses TRBV21-1 and TRBJ1-3; the DNA was not compared with TRBD1, the D call given in the table. TRBV21-1 is annotated as a pseudogene. The specimen sequenced was peripheral blood. The sequence came from a man at least 80 years old with acute or convalescent COVID-19. CDR3 protein: CASCPGTGGAGNTIYF. As DNA, the CDR3 is TGTGCCAGCTGTCCCGGGACAGGGGGCGCGGGAAACACCATATATTTT.